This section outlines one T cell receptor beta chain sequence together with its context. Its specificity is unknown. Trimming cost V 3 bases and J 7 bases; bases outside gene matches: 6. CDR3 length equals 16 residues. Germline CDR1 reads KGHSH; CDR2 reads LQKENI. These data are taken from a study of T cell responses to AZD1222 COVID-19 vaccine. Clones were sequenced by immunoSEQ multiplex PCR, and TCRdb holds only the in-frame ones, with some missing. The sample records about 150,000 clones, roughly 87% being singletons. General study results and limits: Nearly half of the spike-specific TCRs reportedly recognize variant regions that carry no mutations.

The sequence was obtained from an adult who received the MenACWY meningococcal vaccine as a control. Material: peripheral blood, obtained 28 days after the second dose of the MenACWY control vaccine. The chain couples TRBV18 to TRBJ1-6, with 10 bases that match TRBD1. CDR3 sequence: CASSPPRGQGNSPLHF. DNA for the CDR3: TGTGCCAGCTCACCCCCTCGGGGACAGGGGAATTCACCCCTCCACTTT.